The 32 T cell receptor beta chains given below trace back to one sample, sequenced in a study of glioma-infiltrating T cells after dendritic cell vaccination. Time point noted: after dendritic cell vaccination, including at tumor progression/relapse. TCRdb's table, derived via immunoSEQ multiplex PCR, lists solely in-frame clones and lacks some. The sample yields fewer than 90,000 clones, under 85% seen once. Source: blood, taken after dendritic cell vaccination. These receptors all come from a human donor with glioblastoma.

This chain uses TRBV19 with TRBJ1-2; 9 bases align to TRBD1. The germline V gene has CDR1 LNHDA and CDR2 SQIVND (reference sequence). The CDR3 is 14 amino acids. V trimming: 7 bases; J trimming: 4 bases; junction bases outside the gene matches: 7. CDR3 nucleotide sequence: TGTGCCAGTAATTCCCGGGACAGGGCCTATGGCTACACCTTC. Residues: CASNSRDRAYGYTF. The full variable domain, rest sourced from reference TRBV19 and TRBJ1-2, is DGGITQSPKYLFRKEGQNVTLSCEQNLNHDAMYWYRQDPGQGLRLIYYSQIVNDFQKGDIAEGYSVSREKKESFPLTVTSAQKNPTAFYLCASNSRDRAYGYTFGSGTRLTVV.

This rearrangement joins TRBV5-3 to TRBJ2-7, with D perhaps matching TRBD1 (6 bases). TRBV5-3 is an ORF, with its function uncertain. V was shortened by 4 bases and J by 2 bases, with 16 bases between the two germline ends. This CDR3 has 15 residues. CDR3 coding DNA: TGTGCCAGAAGCCAAGGACAGCGAGAGACCTACGAGCAGTACTTC. Protein product: CARSQGQRETYEQYF.

The rearrangement links TRBV5-4 to TRBJ2-2, with TRBD1 matching 8 bases. Unmatched junction bases numbered 8, after V lost 4 bases and J lost 3 bases. The germline gives CDR1 SGHNT, CDR2 YYREEE (reference sequence). The CDR3 contains 16 residues. This CDR3 is CASSQKTTGDTGELFF. The CDR3 nucleotides are TGTGCCAGCAGCCAAAAGACGACAGGGGACACCGGGGAGCTGTTTTTT.

The table lists this clone with a few counts. In nucleotides, the CDR3 is TGTGCCAGCAGAGTAAGACAAGACGCGACTTCACCCCTCCACTTT. Translation: CASRVRQDATSPLHF. This rearrangement joins TRBV6-6 to TRBJ1-6; D ambiguous. The V end was cut by 6 bases, the J end by 9 bases, with 18 bases between. The CDR3 is 15 residues long. Germline CDR1 is MNHNY and CDR2 is SVGAGI (reference sequence).

The chain uses TRBV5-8 and TRBJ1-1; 7 nucleotides agree with TRBD1. V was clipped by 6 bases and J by 6 bases; unmatched bases: 11. CDR3 size: 14 residues. The germline CDR1 and CDR2 sequences are SGHTS and YDEGEE. The CDR3 reads CASIVPRGSAEAFF. The CDR3 DNA reads TGTGCCAGCATAGTACCCAGGGGGTCCGCTGAAGCTTTCTTT.

This chain joins TRBV6-5 and TRBJ1-1; unclear D gene. In germline, CDR1 is MNHEY, CDR2 SVGAGI. The CDR3 sequence is 11 residues long. Trimming removed 6 bases from V and 2 bases from J, with 4 bases in between. CDR3 in amino acids: CASSRNTEAFF. CDR3 sequence (DNA): TGTGCCAGCAGCAGAAACACTGAAGCTTTCTTT.

The chain couples TRBV27 to TRBJ2-1; weak D call: TRBD2 (5 bases). This CDR3 contains 14 residues. V lost 5 bases and J 2 bases, leaving 10 bases between the germline ends. Germline CDR1 reads MNHEY; CDR2 reads SMNVEV (reference sequence). This CDR3 reads CASSGLRAYNEQFF. CDR3 sequence (DNA): TGTGCCAGCAGTGGACTCCGGGCCTACAATGAGCAGTTCTTC.

This clone was seen once. V gene TRBV5-5 combines with J gene TRBJ1-6; perhaps TRBD1 as D (5 bases). The ends were cut back, 0 bases at V and 9 bases at J, with 16 bases in the middle. Germline V CDR1 and CDR2: SGHKS, YYEKEE (reference sequence). CDR3 length equals 16 residues. The CDR3 nucleotides are TGTGCCAGCAGCTTGGGGGTAACAGGTTCCACTTCACCCCTCCACTTT. Encoded protein: CASSLGVTGSTSPLHF.

This clone appeared a few times. The chain is built from TRBV6-4 and TRBJ2-3; 10 nucleotides align to TRBD2. The CDR3 length is 16 residues. CDR1 MRHNA and CDR2 SNTAGT come from the germline V gene. J was trimmed by 2 bases and V by 3 bases; bases with no gene match: 5. The CDR3: CASSEESGGATDTQYF. The CDR3 DNA sequence: TGTGCCAGCAGTGAGGAAAGCGGGGGGGCCACAGATACGCAGTATTTT.

This chain connects TRBV15 to TRBJ2-5; 7 bases fit TRBD1. The CDR3 covers 16 residues. CDR1 LNHNV and CDR2 YYDKDF come from the germline V gene (reference sequence). Trimming took 5 bases from V and 4 from J; bases not matched to a gene: 13. Here the CDR3 DNA reads TGTGCCACCAGCTTCCGACAGGGTGTTGCTTCAGAGACCCAGTACTTC. Its protein product is CATSFRQGVASETQYF. The variable domain in full, with the rest retrieved from reference TRBV15 and TRBJ2-5, is DAMVIQNPRYQVTQFGKPVTLSCSQTLNHNVMYWYQQKSSQAPKLLFHYYDKDFNNEADTPDNFQSRRPNTSFCFLDIRSPGLGDTAMYLCATSFRQGVASETQYFGPGTRLLVL.

This clone was seen just once. V and J are TRBV5-1 and TRBJ2-2, with D maybe TRBD1 (5 bases). Germline lookup yields CDR1 SGHRS and CDR2 YFSETQ. The CDR3 is made up of 17 amino acids. The V end was cut by 0 bases, the J end by 0 bases, with 12 bases between. CDR3 DNA sequence: TGCGCCAGCAGCTTGGTCCCACCGACAGCGAACACCGGGGAGCTGTTTTTT. This codes for CASSLVPPTANTGELFF.

Concerning this clone: Germline is not matched at one junction end, which may reflect a read error. The gene calls are TRBV7-3 and TRBJ1-2; 7 bases line up with TRBD1. The CDR3 spans 16 residues. Germline loops: CDR1 SGHTA, CDR2 FQGTGA. CDR3 nucleotides: TGTGCCGGCAGGCACTCACTCGGGACAGAACCCTATGGCTACACCTTC. The encoded protein is CAGRHSLGTEPYGYTF.

The chain couples TRBV19 to TRBJ2-7; 8 positions agree with TRBD1. V lost 3 bases and J lost 2; bases outside the gene matches: 12. Per germline, CDR1 LNHDA and CDR2 SQIVND (reference sequence). This CDR3 is built from 17 residues. This CDR3 reads CASSMVPGTGAAYEQYF. The CDR3 region has the DNA TGTGCCAGTAGTATGGTTCCCGGGACAGGAGCAGCCTACGAGCAGTACTTC.

This clone was seen only once. V is TRBV4-2 and J is TRBJ1-3; 8 bases are a match to TRBD1. This CDR3 has 16 residues. The J segment lost 2 bases and the V segment lost 4 bases, leaving 7 bases of the junction unmatched. Germline CDR1 and CDR2: LGHNA and YNFKEQ. The CDR3 DNA follows: TGTGCCAGCAGCCTAACCGGGACAGGCCCTGGAAACACCATATATTTT. It encodes CASSLTGTGPGNTIYF.

This clone has just a few counts. The chain recombines TRBV7-6 with TRBJ1-3; no firm D call. Germline V gene lookup returns CDR1 SGHVS and CDR2 FNYEAQ. The ends were cut back, 1 base at V and 4 bases at J, with 5 bases in the middle. This CDR3 spans 13 amino acids. Written as DNA, the CDR3 is TGTGCCAGCAGCTTAGTTAGAGGAAACACCATATATTTT. It is translated as CASSLVRGNTIYF.

The rearrangement joins TRBV4-1 to TRBJ2-7; TRBD1 aligns across 7 bases. CDR3 length equals 15 residues. From germline, CDR1 is MGHRA and CDR2 YSYEKL. V trimming: 5 bases; J trimming: 0 bases; junction bases outside the gene matches: 7. In DNA form, the CDR3 reads TGCGCCAGCAGCTTTACAGGGGCGAGCTCCTACGAGCAGTACTTC. Residues: CASSFTGASSYEQYF.

The chain links TRBV11-2 to TRBJ2-1, with 13 bases identical to TRBD2. V shed 5 bases, J shed 8 bases, and the junction held 6 bases outside the gene matches. The germline V gene encodes CDR1 SGHAT and CDR2 FQNNGV. The CDR3 extends over 15 amino acids. CDR3 DNA sequence: TGTGCCAGCAGCGAAGGGACTAGCGGGGATTATGAGCAGTTCTTC. It specifies CASSEGTSGDYEQFF.

The chain employs TRBV2 and TRBJ1-4; no firm D call. The germline CDR1 and CDR2 sequences are SNHLY and FYNNEI. The V and J ends lost 5 bases and 4 bases respectively, with 14 bases between them. CDR3 length: 15 amino acids. The CDR3 sequence is CASSLVAPSNEKLFF. The CDR3 DNA follows: TGTGCCAGCAGTCTTGTTGCACCTAGTAATGAAAAACTGTTTTTT. The whole variable domain, filled in from reference TRBV2 and TRBJ1-4, reads EPEVTQTPSHQVTQMGQEVILRCVPISNHLYFYWYRQILGQKVEFLVSFYNNEISEKSEIFDDQFSVERPDGSNFTLKIRSTKLEDSAMYFCASSLVAPSNEKLFFGSGTQLSVL.

This clone occurred a few times. The chain couples TRBV4-2 to TRBJ2-3, with a weak D call TRBD2 (7 bases). CDR1 LGHNA and CDR2 YNFKEQ come from the germline V gene. This CDR3 spans 16 amino acids. The V gene lost 0 bases and the J gene lost 5 bases, with 15 bases spanning the gap. In DNA form, the CDR3 reads TGTGCCAGCAGCCAAGATAGCTCGGGGGGCGTAGATACGCAGTATTTT. This sequence encodes CASSQDSSGGVDTQYF.

The sample holds one count of this clone. The rearrangement uses TRBV7-2 and TRBJ2-3; TRBD2 matches 10 bases. In germline, CDR1 is SGHTA, CDR2 FQGNSA. Trimming cost V 1 base and J 3 bases; bases outside gene matches: 4. CDR3 length equals 16 residues. This chain's CDR3 is CASSLDSSGGTDTQYF. The CDR3 DNA reads as TGTGCCAGCAGCTTAGATAGTAGCGGGGGGACAGATACGCAGTATTTT.

The chain joins TRBV6-9 to TRBJ1-5; possibly TRBD1 for D (6 bases). Germline values: CDR1 MNHGY, CDR2 SVAAGI. V was clipped by 4 bases and J by 6 bases, with 19 bases between them. This CDR3 has 16 amino acids. The CDR3 loop is CASSSKTGRGGQPQHF. The CDR3 DNA follows: TGTGCCAGCAGTTCAAAAACAGGGCGAGGGGGTCAGCCCCAGCATTTT.

The chain is built from TRBV2 and TRBJ2-3, with a tentative D call TRBD1 (5 bases). V lost 7 bases, J lost 2 bases, and 19 bases lay in between. Germline-derived CDR1 and CDR2 are SNHLY and FYNNEI. The CDR3 extends over 16 amino acids. CDR3 in DNA: TGTGCCAGCACCACAGAACGGGTGACAGACACAGATACGCAGTATTTT. This gives the protein CASTTERVTDTDTQYF.

The genes are TRBV6-5 and TRBJ2-1; 8 bases fit TRBD2. Germline assignment: CDR1 MNHEY and CDR2 SVGAGI. CDR3 length: 15 amino acids. V lost 10 bases and J lost 0; bases outside the gene matches: 8. The CDR3 nucleotides read TGTGCCACCCGACGAGGGACTAGCTCCTACAATGAGCAGTTCTTC. This codes for CATRRGTSSYNEQFF.

The chain is built from TRBV5-4 and TRBJ2-3; no clear D gene. V lost 4 bases to trimming and J lost 10 bases, with 13 bases between them. Germline values: CDR1 SGHNT, CDR2 YYREEE (reference sequence). This CDR3 spans 12 amino acids. CDR3 in DNA: TGTGCCAGCAGCCTCGCAGGTGTGGCGCAGTATTTT. Translating it yields CASSLAGVAQYF. The full variable domain, with the rest looked up from reference TRBV5-4 and TRBJ2-3, is ETGVTQSPTHLIKTRGQQVTLRCSSQSGHNTVSWYQQALGQGPQFIFQYYREEENGRGNFPPRFSGLQFPNYSSELNVNALELDDSALYLCASSLAGVAQYFGPGTRLTVL.

The chain couples TRBV4-1 to TRBJ2-5; TRBD2 aligns across 9 bases. Germline loops: CDR1 MGHRA, CDR2 YSYEKL. This CDR3 has 17 residues. The ends lost 4 bases at V and 1 base at J; junction bases unmatched: 10. The CDR3 sequence: CASSPFGSGGIQETQYF. For the CDR3, the DNA is TGCGCCAGCAGCCCGTTCGGGAGCGGGGGGATCCAAGAGACCCAGTACTTC.

The chain combines TRBV19 with TRBJ2-2; the D gene is possibly TRBD2 (5 bases). Germline assignment: CDR1 LNHDA and CDR2 SQIVND (reference sequence). The CDR3 runs to 14 residues. Trimming removed 4 bases from V and 9 bases from J, with 15 bases in between. The CDR3 nucleotides read TGTGCCAGTAGTACTTGGACTGTTCCCCGGGAGCTGTTTTTT. This encodes CASSTWTVPRELFF.

The J gene is TRBJ2-5, the V gene TRBV20-1; a possible D gene is TRBD2 (6 bases). Germline CDR1 and CDR2: DFQATT and SNEGSKA (reference sequence). This CDR3 has 11 residues. V was clipped by 6 bases and J by 1 base, with 6 bases between them. Written as DNA, the CDR3 is TGCAGTGCGGGGGGCCAAGAGACCCAGTACTTC. It encodes CSAGGQETQYF.

The chain carries TRBV19 and TRBJ1-2; D not resolved. Germline V gene sequence: CDR1 LNHDA, CDR2 SQIVND (reference sequence). CDR3 length: 13 amino acids. With 3 bases removed from V and 3 bases from J, the gap between germline ends came to 8 bases. CDR3 protein: CASSIQMDYGYTF. The CDR3 region has the DNA TGTGCCAGTAGTATCCAGATGGACTATGGCTACACCTTC.

The rearrangement joins TRBV30 to TRBJ1-6; a possible D gene is TRBD1 (5 bases). Per germline, CDR1 GTSNPN and CDR2 SVGIG (reference sequence). CDR3 size: 14 residues. V was shortened by 1 base and J by 8 bases, with 12 bases between the two germline ends. The CDR3 here is CAWSEGRVDSPLHF. The CDR3 region has the DNA TGTGCCTGGAGTGAAGGCAGGGTTGATTCACCCCTCCACTTT.

CDR3 amino acids: CASSPDRGALNYGYTF. The CDR3, as DNA: TGTGCCAGCAGTCCTGACAGGGGGGCACTTAACTATGGCTACACCTTC. The chain links TRBV2 to TRBJ1-2; 9 bases align to TRBD1. The V and J ends lost 5 bases and 1 base, in that order; junction bases with no gene match: 8. Germline-derived CDR1 and CDR2 are SNHLY and FYNNEI. The CDR3 sequence is 16 residues long.

This chain uses TRBV11-2 with TRBJ1-5, with TRBD1 as a possible D gene (6 bases). Germline V gene lookup returns CDR1 SGHAT and CDR2 FQNNGV. Trimming stripped 2 bases from V and 5 bases from J, with 10 bases between. The CDR3 covers 14 residues. CDR3 residues: CASSLQGYDQPQHF. CDR3 DNA sequence: TGTGCCAGCAGCTTACAGGGGTATGATCAGCCCCAGCATTTT.

The chain carries TRBV19 and TRBJ2-1; D is ambiguous. Germline V gene data show CDR1 as LNHDA and CDR2 as SQIVND (reference sequence). The CDR3 runs 12 residues. The germline V and J ends were trimmed by 5 bases and 4 bases, with 6 bases remaining between them. The CDR3 reads CASSLVYNEQFF. CDR3 DNA: TGTGCCAGTAGTCTAGTATACAATGAGCAGTTCTTC.